This TCR beta chain was sequenced during a study of blood T cells in healthy people across ages. Together with a sample-barcoded 5' primer, a J-beta primer mix was included in a second PCR lasting about 7 to 12 cycles. TCRdb processed the 5' RACE reads anew with MiXCR; each CDR3 protein has one entry. The table records 1.5 million to 2 million distinct CDR3 sequences, 28% of them present only once. The V end was cut by 3 bases, the J end by 5 bases, with 10 bases between. Looked up from germline, CDR1 is DFQATT and CDR2 is SNEGSKA (reference sequence). This CDR3 spans 12 amino acids. The sample providers were healthy Caucasian people from Russia, aged about 6 to 100.

V gene TRBV20-1 combines with J gene TRBJ1-1; the D is unclear. The sequence was collected from a woman younger than 45 in good health. The sample was blood. This chain's CDR3 is CSARDGHTEAFF. The CDR3 bases are TGCAGTGCTAGGGACGGGCATACTGAAGCTTTCTTT.